These 26 T cell receptor beta chains were sequenced from one sample in a study of blood T cell repertoires in COVID-19. Generated by immunoSEQ multiplex PCR, the TCRdb table keeps only in-frame clones and is missing some. The table lists about 160,000 clones, 80% to 90% of them singletons. Input material: peripheral blood. The receptors were sampled from a human donor in a cohort sampled during active COVID-19.

This chain uses TRBV28 with TRBJ1-1, with 8 nucleotides matching TRBD1. The CDR3 has 15 residues. From germline, CDR1 is MDHEN and CDR2 SYDVKM. V shed 3 bases and J 9 bases; nucleotides not matched to a gene: 12. The CDR3 region has the DNA TGTGCCAGCAGTTTGAACTCCGGGACAGGTAAAAAAGCTTTCTTT. It specifies CASSLNSGTGKKAFF.

The V and J genes are TRBV6-2 or TRBV6-3 and TRBJ2-3; 12 nucleotides line up with TRBD2. J gave up 5 bases and V 6 bases, and 15 bases lay outside the gene matches. Germline V lookup: CDR1 MNHEY, CDR2 SVGEGT. This CDR3 has 18 amino acids. This chain's CDR3 is CASSKSLAGGPVLDTQYF. CDR3 coding DNA: TGTGCCAGCAGCAAGAGCCTAGCGGGGGGGCCGGTCCTAGATACGCAGTATTTT.

Here the CDR3 reads CASTRGGGSSYEQYF. The CDR3 region has the DNA TGTGCCAGCACAAGAGGCGGGGGAAGCTCCTACGAGCAGTACTTC. This chain joins TRBV28 and TRBJ2-7, with TRBD2 identical over 7 bases. V was clipped by 7 bases and J by 0 bases; unmatched bases: 9. This CDR3 has 15 residues. Germline lookup yields CDR1 MDHEN and CDR2 SYDVKM.

This chain uses TRBV24-1 with TRBJ2-5; possible D gene TRBD2, 7 bases. V was cut by 10 bases and J by 5 bases, with 19 bases left in between. The CDR3 runs to 14 residues. Germline-derived CDR1 and CDR2 are KGHDR and SFDVKD. CDR3 DNA: TGTGCCACAGAGAGGGGGGGACATCATGAGACCCAGTACTTC. Translating gives CATERGGHHETQYF.

The V gene is TRBV4-3, the J gene TRBJ2-1; TRBD2 might be the D (5 bases). The V gene's germline CDR1 is LGHNA and CDR2 YSLEER. The CDR3 sequence is 15 residues long. Trimming cost V 0 bases and J 7 bases, with 13 bases left between them. CDR3 in amino acids: CASSQEPKRENEQFF. The CDR3 region has the DNA TGCGCCAGCAGCCAAGAACCCAAGAGGGAGAATGAGCAGTTCTTC.

The chain combines TRBV5-1 with TRBJ1-4, with a weak D call TRBD1 (5 bases). Per germline, CDR1 SGHRS and CDR2 YFSETQ. The CDR3 length is 15 residues. Trimming removed 1 base at V and 7 bases at J, with 14 bases between. CDR3 nucleotide sequence: TGCGCCAGCAGCTTGTTAGGGACTGAGGGTGAAAAACTGTTTTTT. Its translation: CASSLLGTEGEKLFF.

The V call is TRBV3-1 (or the pseudogene TRBV3-2), the J call TRBJ1-1; D remains ambiguous. Trimming removed 8 bases at V and 11 bases at J, with 21 bases between. The CDR3 runs 13 residues. Germline CDR1 LGHDT, CDR2 YNNKEL (reference sequence). The CDR3 DNA follows: TGTGCCAGCGGACCCGGGAGGGAGGTGAGCGCTTTCTTT. It specifies CASGPGREVSAFF.

The rearrangement links TRBV7-2 to TRBJ2-1, with 7 bases that match TRBD2. The CDR3 sequence is 15 residues long. Germline V lookup: CDR1 SGHTA, CDR2 FQGNSA. Germline trimming cut 5 bases from V and 3 bases from J; bases unmatched to any gene: 7. Here the CDR3 reads CASSLNPGGYNEQFF. The CDR3 DNA reads TGTGCCAGCAGCCTAAACCCGGGGGGCTACAATGAGCAGTTCTTC.

This clone was seen only once. The rearrangement links TRBV19 to TRBJ2-7, with 10 bases fitting TRBD1. The trim removed 3 bases at V and 5 bases at J, leaving 4 bases unmatched. The CDR3 is 14 amino acids. Germline-derived CDR1 and CDR2 are LNHDA and SQIVND (reference sequence). The CDR3: CASSMTGGMDEQYF. The CDR3 DNA reads TGTGCCAGTAGTATGACAGGGGGCATGGACGAGCAGTACTTC.

The chain uses TRBV4-3 and TRBJ1-5; D uncertain. The CDR3 is 16 amino acids. CDR1 LGHNA and CDR2 YSLEER come from the germline V gene. The V end was cut by 6 bases, the J end by 4 bases, with 19 bases between. As DNA, the CDR3 is TGCGCCAGCAGTCCAGACTTGGTAAAAAAGAATCAGCCCCAGCATTTT. Residues: CASSPDLVKKNQPQHF.

The chain carries TRBV10-3 and TRBJ2-3, with no clear D. The CDR3 runs 14 residues. Between the trimmed V and J ends, which lost 4 bases and 1 base, there was a span of 9 bases. Per the germline V gene, CDR1 is ENHRY and CDR2 is SYGVKD. CDR3: CAISVSSGTDTQYF. The CDR3 region has the DNA TGTGCCATCAGTGTGTCCAGCGGCACAGATACGCAGTATTTT.

The V call is TRBV5-1, the J call TRBJ2-3; 11 nucleotides match TRBD2. The CDR3 spans 16 residues. V lost 4 bases, J lost 6 bases, and 10 bases stayed unmatched. Per germline, CDR1 SGHRS and CDR2 YFSETQ. DNA of the CDR3: TGCGCCAGCAGCAAAAGGACTAGCGGGCCCCAGGATACGCAGTATTTT. Translating gives CASSKRTSGPQDTQYF.

This clone was seen only a few times. CDR3 region: CASSPSRGTEAFF. CDR3 in DNA: TGTGCCAGCTCACCAAGCAGGGGCACTGAAGCTTTCTTT. The chain has TRBV18 and TRBJ1-1, with D tentatively TRBD1 (6 bases). The CDR3 extends over 13 amino acids. V lost 2 bases, J lost 4 bases, and 8 bases lay in between. Germline CDR1 and CDR2: KGHSH and LQKENI.

The V call is TRBV4-3, the J call TRBJ2-2; D is possibly TRBD2 (6 bases). From germline, CDR1 is LGHNA and CDR2 YSLEER. V was pared by 1 base and J by 7 bases, with 16 bases between. The CDR3 runs 16 residues. CDR3 DNA sequence: TGCGCCAGCAGCCAAGGTCACTGGGGGGAAGGCGGGGAGCTGTTTTTT. Translated, it gives CASSQGHWGEGGELFF.

This clone was seen more than once but under ten times. The V call is TRBV19, the J call TRBJ1-2; D is undetermined. Trimming stripped 5 bases from V and 5 bases from J, with 18 bases between. This CDR3 has 15 amino acids. Germline CDR1 reads LNHDA; CDR2 reads SQIVND (reference sequence). CDR3 nucleotides: TGTGCCAGTAGTGCCAATGGAGGCCTGAATTATGGCTACACCTTC. As protein: CASSANGGLNYGYTF.

CDR3 residues: CASSYGRRNNEKLFF. In DNA, the CDR3 is TGTGCCAGCAGTTACGGCAGGAGGAATAATGAAAAACTGTTTTTT. The gene calls are TRBV6-5 and TRBJ1-4; D is ambiguous. Looked up from germline, CDR1 is MNHEY and CDR2 is SVGAGI. CDR3 length: 15 residues. The germline V and J ends were trimmed by 2 bases and 4 bases, with 11 bases remaining between them.

The rearrangement links TRBV24-1 to TRBJ2-3; weak D call: TRBD2 (5 bases). Germline V gene lookup returns CDR1 KGHDR and CDR2 SFDVKD. V was shortened by 6 bases and J by 3 bases, with 6 bases between the two germline ends. The CDR3 contains 12 residues. The CDR3 reads CATSPGTDTQYF. CDR3 DNA sequence: TGTGCCACCAGTCCGGGGACAGATACGCAGTATTTT.

V is TRBV7-9 and J is TRBJ2-7; TRBD1 matches 7 bases. The CDR3 spans 15 residues. With V trimmed by 4 bases and J by 7 bases, 13 bases remained unmatched. The germline CDR1 and CDR2 sequences are SEHNR and FQNEAQ (reference sequence). CDR3 sequence: CASSSPAGGTGEQYF. For the CDR3, the DNA is TGTGCCAGCAGCTCGCCGGCAGGGGGAACGGGGGAGCAGTACTTC.

The J gene is TRBJ1-6, the V gene TRBV9, with D perhaps TRBD1 (6 bases). V lost 0 bases to trimming and J lost 12 bases, with 13 bases between them. The CDR3 has 14 residues. Germline V lookup: CDR1 SGDLS, CDR2 YYNGEE. Here the CDR3 DNA reads TGTGCCAGCAGCGTAGACACAGAGGGGGAACCCCTCCACTTT. It translates to CASSVDTEGEPLHF.

This rearrangement joins TRBV7-2 to TRBJ2-5; the D gene is possibly TRBD1 (6 bases). This CDR3 spans 16 amino acids. Germline values: CDR1 SGHTA, CDR2 FQGNSA. V lost 2 bases to trimming and J lost 3 bases, with 16 bases between them. The CDR3 protein is CASSLLGAGYKETQYF. The CDR3 DNA is TGTGCCAGCAGCTTACTGGGGGCAGGCTACAAAGAGACCCAGTACTTC.

The V gene is TRBV7-2, the J gene TRBJ2-7, with TRBD2 matching 11 bases. V was clipped by 3 bases and J by 3 bases; unmatched bases: 4. Germline CDR1 SGHTA, CDR2 FQGNSA. CDR3 length equals 15 residues. The CDR3 loop is CASSLGLADVYEQYF. CDR3 nucleotide sequence: TGTGCCAGCAGCTTGGGACTAGCGGACGTCTACGAGCAGTACTTC. The full variable domain, completed using reference TRBV7-2 and TRBJ2-7, is GAGVSQSPSNKVTEKGKDVELRCDPISGHTALYWYRQSLGQGLEFLIYFQGNSAPDKSGLPSDRFSAERTGGSVSTLTIQRTQQEDSAVYLCASSLGLADVYEQYFGPGTRLTVT.

The CDR3 sequence is CASSPMGLAGLREQFF. In DNA form, the CDR3 reads TGCGCCAGCAGCCCGATGGGACTAGCGGGATTAAGGGAGCAGTTCTTC. The chain is built from TRBV5-1 and TRBJ2-1, with TRBD2 matching over 13 bases. The CDR3 has 16 residues. Germline-derived CDR1 and CDR2 are SGHRS and YFSETQ. V lost 4 bases and J lost 10; bases outside the gene matches: 11.

In its sample, this clone was seen once. The CDR3: CASSLRRGQGAGWNTEAFF. For the CDR3, the DNA is TGTGCCAGCAGTTTAAGGCGTGGACAGGGGGCGGGTTGGAACACTGAAGCTTTCTTT. This chain joins TRBV27 and TRBJ1-1, with 11 bases that match TRBD1. The trim removed 2 bases at V and 1 base at J, leaving 12 bases unmatched. The CDR3 has 19 residues. Germline V lookup: CDR1 MNHEY, CDR2 SMNVEV (reference sequence).

The V gene is TRBV5-5, the J gene TRBJ1-2; maybe TRBD1 (5 bases). Germline CDR1 SGHKS, CDR2 YYEKEE (reference sequence). Trimming removed 4 bases at V and 2 bases at J, with 9 bases between. The CDR3 totals 13 residues. The CDR3 loop reads CASSQTGNYGYTF. As DNA, the CDR3 is TGTGCCAGCAGCCAAACAGGCAACTATGGCTACACCTTC.

J is TRBJ2-2 and V is TRBV19, with 10 bases matching TRBD2. This CDR3 region has 17 residues. CDR1 and CDR2 (germline): LNHDA, SQIVND (reference sequence). The V gene end was trimmed by 3 bases and the J gene end by 7 bases; junction bases not matched to a gene: 11. The CDR3 region has the DNA TGTGCCAGTAGTATTCTAGCGGGGGCGAGTGATGGCGGGGAGCTGTTTTTT. It is translated as CASSILAGASDGGELFF.

This clone turned up a few times. The chain is built from TRBV6-1 and TRBJ2-7; 10 bases map to TRBD1. The J segment lost 4 bases and the V segment lost 4 bases, leaving 10 bases of the junction unmatched. Germline V gives CDR1 MNHNS, CDR2 SASEGT. The CDR3 consists of 16 residues. This chain's CDR3 is CASSAKGDRGLYEQYF. The DNA for the CDR3 is TGTGCCAGCAGTGCCAAGGGAGACAGGGGGCTTTACGAGCAGTACTTC.